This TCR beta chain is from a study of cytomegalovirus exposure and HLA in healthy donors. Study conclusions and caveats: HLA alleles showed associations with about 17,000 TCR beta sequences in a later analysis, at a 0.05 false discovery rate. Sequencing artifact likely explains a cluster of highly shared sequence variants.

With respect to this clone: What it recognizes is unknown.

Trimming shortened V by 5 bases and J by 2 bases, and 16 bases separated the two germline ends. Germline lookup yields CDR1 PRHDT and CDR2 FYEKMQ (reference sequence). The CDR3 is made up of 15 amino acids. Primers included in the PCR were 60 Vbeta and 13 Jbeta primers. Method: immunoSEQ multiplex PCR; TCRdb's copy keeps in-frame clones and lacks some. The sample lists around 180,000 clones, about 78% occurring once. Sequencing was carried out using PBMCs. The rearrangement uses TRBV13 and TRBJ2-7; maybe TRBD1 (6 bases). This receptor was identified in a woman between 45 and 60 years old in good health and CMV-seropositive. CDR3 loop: CASSPKDSSAYEQYF. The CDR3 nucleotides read TGTGCCAGCAGCCCTAAGGACAGCTCAGCCTACGAGCAGTACTTC.